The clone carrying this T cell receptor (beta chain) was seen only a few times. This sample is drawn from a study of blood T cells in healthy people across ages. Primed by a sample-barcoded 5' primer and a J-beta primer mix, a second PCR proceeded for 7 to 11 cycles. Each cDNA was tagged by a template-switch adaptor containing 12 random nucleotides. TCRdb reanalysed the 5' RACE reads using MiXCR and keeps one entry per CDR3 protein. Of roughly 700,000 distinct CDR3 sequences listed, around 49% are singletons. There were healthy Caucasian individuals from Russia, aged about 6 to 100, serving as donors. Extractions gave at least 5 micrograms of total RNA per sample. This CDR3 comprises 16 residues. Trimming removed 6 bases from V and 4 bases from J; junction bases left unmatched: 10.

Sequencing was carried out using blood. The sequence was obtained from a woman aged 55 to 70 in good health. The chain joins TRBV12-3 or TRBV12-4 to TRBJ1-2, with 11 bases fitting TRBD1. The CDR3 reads CASSSRTGGNSYGYTF. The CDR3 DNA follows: TGTGCCAGCAGCTCAAGGACAGGGGGCAATAGCTATGGCTACACCTTC.